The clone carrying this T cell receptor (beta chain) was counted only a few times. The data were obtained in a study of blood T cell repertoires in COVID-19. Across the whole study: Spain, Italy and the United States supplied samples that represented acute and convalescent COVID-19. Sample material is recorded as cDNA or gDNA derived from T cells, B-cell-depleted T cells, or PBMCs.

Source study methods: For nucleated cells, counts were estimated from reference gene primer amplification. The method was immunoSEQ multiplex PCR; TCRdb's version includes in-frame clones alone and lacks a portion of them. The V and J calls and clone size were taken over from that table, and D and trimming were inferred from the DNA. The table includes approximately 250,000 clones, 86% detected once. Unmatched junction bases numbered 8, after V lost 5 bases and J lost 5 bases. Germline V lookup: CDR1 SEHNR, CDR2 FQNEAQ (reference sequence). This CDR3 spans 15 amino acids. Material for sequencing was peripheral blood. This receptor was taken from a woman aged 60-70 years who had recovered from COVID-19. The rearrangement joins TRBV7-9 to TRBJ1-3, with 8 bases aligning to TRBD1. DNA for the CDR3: TGTGCCAGCAGCCCGGCAGGGGGCCGAAGAAACACCATATATTTT. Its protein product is CASSPAGGRRNTIYF.